The T cell receptor beta chain described here comes from a study of monozygotic twins with inflammatory bowel disease. Note on this clonotype: As yet, its antigen is unknown.

The unique tags termed UMIs, each holding a 6-nucleotide sample barcode, were added by means of template switching. Nested PCRs of approximately 16 and 10 cycles, two in total, were run on TCRalpha and TCRbeta cDNA. TCRdb derives one entry per CDR3 protein from the 5' RACE reads, leaving out DNA. This table holds 300,000 to 350,000 distinct CDR3 sequences. Findings and caveats of the study: On the inverse Simpson index, IBD patients scored lower for TCRbeta diversity than healthy co-twins. With others, IBD patients shared fewer clonotypes than healthy twins did, especially with disease activity.

This CDR3 comprises 16 residues. CDR1 is LGHDT and CDR2 is YNNKEL in the germline V gene (reference sequence). The TCR originated in a human donor with ulcerative colitis or Crohn's disease, or a healthy co-twin of an affected twin (not recorded which). This chain connects TRBV3-1 to TRBJ2-1; there is no DNA to check the TCRdb D call of TRBD2. The source material was blood. CDR3 in amino acids: CASSRTSGGAANEQFF.